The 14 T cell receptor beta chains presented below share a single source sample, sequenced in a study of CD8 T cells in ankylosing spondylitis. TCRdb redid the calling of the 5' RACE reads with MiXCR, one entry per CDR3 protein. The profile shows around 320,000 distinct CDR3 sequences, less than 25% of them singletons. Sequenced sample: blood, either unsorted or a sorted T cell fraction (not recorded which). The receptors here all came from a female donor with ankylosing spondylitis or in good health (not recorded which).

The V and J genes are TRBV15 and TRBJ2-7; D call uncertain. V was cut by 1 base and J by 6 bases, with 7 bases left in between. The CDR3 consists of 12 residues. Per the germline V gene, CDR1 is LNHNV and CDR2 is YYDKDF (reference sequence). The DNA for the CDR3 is TGTGCCACCAGCAGAGCCGTAGGCGAGCAGTACTTC. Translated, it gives CATSRAVGEQYF. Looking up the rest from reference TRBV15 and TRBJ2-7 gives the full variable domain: DAMVIQNPRYQVTQFGKPVTLSCSQTLNHNVMYWYQQKSSQAPKLLFHYYDKDFNNEADTPDNFQSRRPNTSFCFLDIRSPGLGDTAMYLCATSRAVGEQYFGPGTRLTVT.

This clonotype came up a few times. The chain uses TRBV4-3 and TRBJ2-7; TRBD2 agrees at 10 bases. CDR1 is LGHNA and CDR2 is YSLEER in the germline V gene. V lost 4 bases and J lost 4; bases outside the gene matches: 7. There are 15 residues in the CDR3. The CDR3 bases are TGCGCCAGCAGCCGAGGGACTAGCGTGGGATACGAGCAGTACTTC. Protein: CASSRGTSVGYEQYF.

The CDR3 region has the DNA TGCAGTGCCCCCGCCGTGGCCAAAAACATTCAGTACTTC. Protein: CSAPAVAKNIQYF. The V gene is TRBV20-1, the J gene TRBJ2-4; D is ambiguous. This CDR3 spans 13 amino acids. Germline lookup yields CDR1 DFQATT and CDR2 SNEGSKA (reference sequence). V was trimmed by 6 bases and J by 1 base, leaving 10 bases between them.

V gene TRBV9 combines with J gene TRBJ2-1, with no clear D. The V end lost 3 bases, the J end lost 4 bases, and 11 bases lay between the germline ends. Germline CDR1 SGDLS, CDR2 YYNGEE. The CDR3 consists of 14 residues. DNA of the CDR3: TGTGCCAGCAGCGCAATCTCCGGGTACAATGAGCAGTTCTTC. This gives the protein CASSAISGYNEQFF.

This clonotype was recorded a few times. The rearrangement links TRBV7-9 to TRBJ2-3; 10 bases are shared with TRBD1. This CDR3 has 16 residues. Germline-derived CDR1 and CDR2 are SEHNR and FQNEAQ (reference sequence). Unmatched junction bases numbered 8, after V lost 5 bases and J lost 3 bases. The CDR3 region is CASSPYRDRGTDTQYF. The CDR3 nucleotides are TGTGCCAGCAGCCCGTACCGGGACAGGGGTACAGATACGCAGTATTTT.

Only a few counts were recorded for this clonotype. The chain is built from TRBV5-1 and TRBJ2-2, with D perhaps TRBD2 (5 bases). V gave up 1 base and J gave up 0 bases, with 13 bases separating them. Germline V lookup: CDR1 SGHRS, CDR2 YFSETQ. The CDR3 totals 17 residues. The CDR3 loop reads CASSLSGSGANTGELFF. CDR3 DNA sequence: TGCGCCAGCAGCTTGAGCGGAAGCGGAGCGAACACCGGGGAGCTGTTTTTT.

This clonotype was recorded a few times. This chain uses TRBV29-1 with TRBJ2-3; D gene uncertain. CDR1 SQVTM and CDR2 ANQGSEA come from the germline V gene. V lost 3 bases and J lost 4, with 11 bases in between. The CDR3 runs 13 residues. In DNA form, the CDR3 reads TGCAGCGTTGAGAGTCGACGGGCAGATACGCAGTATTTT. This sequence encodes CSVESRRADTQYF.

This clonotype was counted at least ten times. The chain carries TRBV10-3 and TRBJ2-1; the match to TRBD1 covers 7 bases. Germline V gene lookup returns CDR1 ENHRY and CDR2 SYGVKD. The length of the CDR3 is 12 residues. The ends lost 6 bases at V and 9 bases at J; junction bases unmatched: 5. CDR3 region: CAIRDRYGEQFF. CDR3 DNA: TGTGCCATCAGGGACAGGTACGGTGAGCAGTTCTTC.

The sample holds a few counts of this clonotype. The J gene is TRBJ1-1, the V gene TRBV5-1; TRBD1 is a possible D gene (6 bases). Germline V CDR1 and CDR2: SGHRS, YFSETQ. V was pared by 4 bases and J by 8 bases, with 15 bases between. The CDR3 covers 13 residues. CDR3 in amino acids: CASSPPQGKEAFF. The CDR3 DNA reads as TGCGCCAGCAGCCCCCCACAGGGAAAAGAAGCTTTCTTT.

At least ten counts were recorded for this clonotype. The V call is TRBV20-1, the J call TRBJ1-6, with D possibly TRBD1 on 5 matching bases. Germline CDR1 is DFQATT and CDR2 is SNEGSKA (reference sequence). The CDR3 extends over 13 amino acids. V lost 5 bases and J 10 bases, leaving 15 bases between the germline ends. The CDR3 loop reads CSAVDTASSPLHF. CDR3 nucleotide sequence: TGCAGTGCTGTGGACACAGCTAGCTCACCCCTCCACTTT.

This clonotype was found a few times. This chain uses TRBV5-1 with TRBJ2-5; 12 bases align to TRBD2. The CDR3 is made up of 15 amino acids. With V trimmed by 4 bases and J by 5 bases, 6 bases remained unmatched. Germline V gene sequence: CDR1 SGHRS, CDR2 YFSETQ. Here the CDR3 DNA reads TGCGCCAGCAGCCTCGGACTAGCGGGAACTGAGACCCAGTACTTC. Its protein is CASSLGLAGTETQYF.

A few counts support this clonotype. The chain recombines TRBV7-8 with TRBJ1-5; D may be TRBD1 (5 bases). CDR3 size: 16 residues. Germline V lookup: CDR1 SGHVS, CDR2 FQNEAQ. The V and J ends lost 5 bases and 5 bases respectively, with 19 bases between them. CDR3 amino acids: CASSRIVGGRDQPQHF. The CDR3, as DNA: TGTGCCAGCAGCCGAATCGTCGGGGGGAGGGATCAGCCCCAGCATTTT.

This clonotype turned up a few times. CDR3 sequence (DNA): TGCAGTGCAGGGGGGGACCTGTCCTACGAGCAGTACTTC. Its protein product is CSAGGDLSYEQYF. The chain recombines TRBV20-1 with TRBJ2-7; D possibly corresponds to TRBD2 (7 bases). The germline V and J ends were trimmed by 6 bases and 1 base, with 13 bases remaining between them. CDR1 is DFQATT, CDR2 SNEGSKA, per germline (reference sequence). The CDR3 covers 13 residues.

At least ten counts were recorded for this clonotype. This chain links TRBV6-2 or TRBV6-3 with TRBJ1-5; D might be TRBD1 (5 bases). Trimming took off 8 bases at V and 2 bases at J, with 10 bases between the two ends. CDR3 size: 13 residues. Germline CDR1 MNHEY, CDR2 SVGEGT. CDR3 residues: CASRDGGNQPQHF. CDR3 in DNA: TGTGCCAGCCGGGACGGAGGCAATCAGCCCCAGCATTTT.